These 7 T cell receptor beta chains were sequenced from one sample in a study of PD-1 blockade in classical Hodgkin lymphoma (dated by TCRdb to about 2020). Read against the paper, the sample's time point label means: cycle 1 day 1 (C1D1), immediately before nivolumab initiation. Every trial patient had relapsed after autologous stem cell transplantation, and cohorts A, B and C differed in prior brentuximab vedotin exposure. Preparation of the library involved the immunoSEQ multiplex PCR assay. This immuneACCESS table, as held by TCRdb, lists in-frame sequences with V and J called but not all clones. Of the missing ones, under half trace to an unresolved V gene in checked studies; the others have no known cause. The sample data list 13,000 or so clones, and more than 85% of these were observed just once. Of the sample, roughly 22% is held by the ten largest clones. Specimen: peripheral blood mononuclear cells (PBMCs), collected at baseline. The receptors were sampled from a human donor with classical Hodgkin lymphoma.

The CDR3 reads CASSLGVGGYEQYF. CDR3 nucleotide sequence: TGTGCCAGCAGCTTGGGAGTGGGGGGCTACGAGCAGTACTTC. This sequence joins TRBV5-4 and TRBJ2-5, with D possibly being TRBD2 (6 bases). The tail of the sequence fits TRBJ2-7 better, so the J call may be wrong. The CDR3 length is 14 residues. Per the germline V gene, CDR1 is SGHNT and CDR2 is YYREEE (reference sequence).

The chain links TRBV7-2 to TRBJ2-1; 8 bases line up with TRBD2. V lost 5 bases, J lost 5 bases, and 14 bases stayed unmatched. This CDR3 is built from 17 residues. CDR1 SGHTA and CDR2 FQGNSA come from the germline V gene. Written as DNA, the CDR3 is TGTGCCAGCAGCATACCTCCGGGACTAGGGCGTGACAATGAGCAGTTCTTC. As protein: CASSIPPGLGRDNEQFF.

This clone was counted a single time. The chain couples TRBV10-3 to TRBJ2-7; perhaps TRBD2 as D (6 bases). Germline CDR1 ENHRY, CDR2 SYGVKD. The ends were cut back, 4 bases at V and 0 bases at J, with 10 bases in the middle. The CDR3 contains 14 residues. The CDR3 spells CAISARGSSYEQYF. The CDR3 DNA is TGTGCCATCAGTGCCCGGGGGAGCTCCTACGAGCAGTACTTC.

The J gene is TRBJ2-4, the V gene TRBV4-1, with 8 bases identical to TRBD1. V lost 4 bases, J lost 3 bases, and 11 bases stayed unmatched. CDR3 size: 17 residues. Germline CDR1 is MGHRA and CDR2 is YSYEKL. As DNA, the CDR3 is TGCGCCAGCAGCCCCGAATGGACAGGGTCGGTCAAAAACATTCAGTACTTC. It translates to CASSPEWTGSVKNIQYF.

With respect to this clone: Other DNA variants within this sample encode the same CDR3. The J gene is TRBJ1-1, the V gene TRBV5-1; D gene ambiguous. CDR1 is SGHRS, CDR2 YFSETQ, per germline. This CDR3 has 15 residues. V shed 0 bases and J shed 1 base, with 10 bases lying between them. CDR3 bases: TGCGCCAGCAGCTTGGAACTTCAAGGGAACACTGAAGCTTTCTTT. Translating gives CASSLELQGNTEAFF. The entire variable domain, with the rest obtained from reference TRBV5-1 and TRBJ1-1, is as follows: KAGVTQTPRYLIKTRGQQVTLSCSPISGHRSVSWYQQTPGQGLQFLFEYFSETQRNKGNFPGRFSGRQFSNSRSEMNVSTLELGDSALYLCASSLELQGNTEAFFGQGTRLTVV.

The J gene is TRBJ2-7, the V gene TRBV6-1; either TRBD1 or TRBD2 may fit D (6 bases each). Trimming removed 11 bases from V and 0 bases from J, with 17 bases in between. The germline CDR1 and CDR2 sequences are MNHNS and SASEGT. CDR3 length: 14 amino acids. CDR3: CAGQTGRGSYEQYF. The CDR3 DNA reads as TGTGCCGGACAAACAGGGCGGGGCTCCTACGAGCAGTACTTC.

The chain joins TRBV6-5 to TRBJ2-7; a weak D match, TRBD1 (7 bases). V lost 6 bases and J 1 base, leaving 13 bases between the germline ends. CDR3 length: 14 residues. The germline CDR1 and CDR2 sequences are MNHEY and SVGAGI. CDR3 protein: CASRGSGGSYEQYF. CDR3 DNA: TGTGCCAGCAGAGGTTCAGGGGGGTCCTACGAGCAGTACTTC.